These 26 T cell receptor beta chains were sequenced from one sample in a study of cytomegalovirus exposure and HLA in healthy donors. A multiplex PCR was run with 60 Vbeta primers and 13 Jbeta primers. The table came from immunoSEQ multiplex PCR; TCRdb's copy has only in-frame clones and leaves some out. The repertoire holds 150,000 to 200,000 clones, with about 62% as singletons. Input material: PBMCs. These TCRs come from a man aged 40-49 years in good health and CMV-seronegative.

The genes are TRBV10-3 and TRBJ1-5; D may be TRBD1 (6 bases). The CDR3 is made up of 16 amino acids. The germline V gene has CDR1 ENHRY and CDR2 SYGVKD. V was pared by 0 bases and J by 6 bases, with 15 bases between. The CDR3 loop is CAISESGGGGGQPQHF. The CDR3 DNA sequence: TGTGCCATCAGTGAGTCTGGGGGAGGGGGGGGTCAGCCCCAGCATTTT.

The chain recombines TRBV29-1 with TRBJ2-7; 7 nucleotides agree with TRBD2. With 4 bases clipped from V and 4 bases from J, the junction kept 4 bases outside the gene matches. Germline CDR1 and CDR2: SQVTM and ANQGSEA. CDR3 size: 12 residues. DNA of the CDR3: TGCAGCGTTGTCGTTAGCGGGTACGAGCAGTACTTC. Its translation: CSVVVSGYEQYF.

The chain joins TRBV29-1 to TRBJ2-3; a possible D gene is TRBD2 (6 bases). Trimming stripped 3 bases from V and 5 bases from J, with 9 bases between. The CDR3 contains 12 residues. From germline, CDR1 is SQVTM and CDR2 ANQGSEA. The CDR3 bases are TGCAGCGTTGAGCCGGGACTAGATACGCAGTATTTT. Its protein is CSVEPGLDTQYF.

This rearrangement joins TRBV19 to TRBJ2-5; weak D call: TRBD1 (5 bases). The better agreement between TRBJ2-7 and the DNA end casts doubt on the J call. The CDR3 consists of 13 residues. The germline CDR1 and CDR2 sequences are LNHDA and SQIVND (reference sequence). CDR3 loop: CASSTDTNYEQYF. CDR3 nucleotide sequence: TGTGCCAGTAGTACGGACACAAACTACGAGCAGTACTTC.

The chain links TRBV19 to TRBJ1-1; perhaps TRBD1 as D (5 bases). Germline loops: CDR1 LNHDA, CDR2 SQIVND (reference sequence). The V gene lost 5 bases and the J gene lost 4 bases, with 11 bases spanning the gap. This CDR3 region has 13 residues. This CDR3 reads CASSWQGGTEAFF. CDR3 DNA sequence: TGTGCCAGTAGTTGGCAGGGAGGCACTGAAGCTTTCTTT. Combining the CDR3 with reference TRBV19 and TRBJ1-1 gives the whole variable domain DGGITQSPKYLFRKEGQNVTLSCEQNLNHDAMYWYRQDPGQGLRLIYYSQIVNDFQKGDIAEGYSVSREKKESFPLTVTSAQKNPTAFYLCASSWQGGTEAFFGQGTRLTVV.

The V gene is TRBV29-1, the J gene TRBJ2-3; 10 nucleotides line up with TRBD2. Unmatched junction bases numbered 4, after V lost 7 bases and J lost 3 bases. CDR1 SQVTM and CDR2 ANQGSEA come from the germline V gene. The length of the CDR3 is 13 residues. CDR3 DNA: TGCAGCGCCGTTAGCGGGAGGACAGATACGCAGTATTTT. It is translated as CSAVSGRTDTQYF.

The V gene is TRBV10-3, the J gene TRBJ2-3; 9 bases map to TRBD1. The ends lost 6 bases at V and 8 bases at J; junction bases unmatched: 9. The CDR3 is 14 amino acids. Germline V CDR1 and CDR2: ENHRY, SYGVKD. The CDR3, as DNA: TGTGCCATCAGGGAGACAGGGGGAGTAGTTACGCAGTATTTT. Translated: CAIRETGGVVTQYF.

V and J are TRBV19 and TRBJ2-2, with a possible D match to TRBD1 (5 bases). Trimming took off 7 bases at V and 3 bases at J, with 9 bases between the two ends. Germline V gene sequence: CDR1 LNHDA, CDR2 SQIVND (reference sequence). The CDR3 covers 13 residues. The CDR3 spells CASTTRDTGELFF. CDR3 DNA: TGTGCCAGTACAACCAGGGACACCGGGGAGCTGTTTTTT.

The chain joins TRBV5-1 to TRBJ2-7; 8 bases are a match to TRBD1. The CDR3 has 13 residues. CDR1 is SGHRS and CDR2 is YFSETQ in the germline V gene. V lost 1 base and J lost 3; bases outside the gene matches: 0. The CDR3 loop reads CASSLTGGYEQYF. The CDR3 DNA follows: TGCGCCAGCAGCTTGACAGGGGGCTACGAGCAGTACTTC. Drawing the rest from reference TRBV5-1 and TRBJ2-7, the complete variable domain is KAGVTQTPRYLIKTRGQQVTLSCSPISGHRSVSWYQQTPGQGLQFLFEYFSETQRNKGNFPGRFSGRQFSNSRSEMNVSTLELGDSALYLCASSLTGGYEQYFGPGTRLTVT.

In its sample, this clone was seen a few times. This chain uses TRBV6-1 with TRBJ2-7; TRBD1 matches at 8 bases. CDR3 length equals 14 residues. Germline loops: CDR1 MNHNS, CDR2 SASEGT. V shed 7 bases, J shed 4 bases, and the junction held 9 bases outside the gene matches. The CDR3 protein is CASISIGTGYEQYF. The CDR3 DNA sequence: TGTGCCAGCATCTCAATCGGGACAGGATACGAGCAGTACTTC.

The rearrangement uses TRBV4-1 and TRBJ2-2, with TRBD2 matching over 16 bases. Trimming cost V 2 bases and J 5 bases; bases outside gene matches: 8. The CDR3 contains 19 residues. Germline values: CDR1 MGHRA, CDR2 YSYEKL. CDR3 in amino acids: CASSQLGTSGGASTGELFF. CDR3 DNA: TGCGCCAGCAGCCAATTGGGGACTAGCGGGGGGGCCTCAACCGGGGAGCTGTTTTTT.

This chain connects TRBV5-1 to TRBJ2-2, with 10 bases identical to TRBD1. The CDR3 is 16 amino acids. The trim removed 2 bases at V and 0 bases at J, leaving 1 base unmatched. Germline V gene data show CDR1 as SGHRS and CDR2 as YFSETQ. CDR3 bases: TGCGCCAGCAGCTTAGACAGGGGGCCGAACACCGGGGAGCTGTTTTTT. Residues: CASSLDRGPNTGELFF.

The rearrangement uses TRBV9 and TRBJ1-3; possibly TRBD1 for D (5 bases). Per germline, CDR1 SGDLS and CDR2 YYNGEE. CDR3 length equals 15 residues. The V end was cut by 4 bases, the J end by 4 bases, with 15 bases between. The CDR3 spells CASSPSGGGGNTIYF. Here the CDR3 DNA reads TGTGCCAGCAGCCCCAGTGGGGGAGGCGGAAACACCATATATTTT.

This clone was detected only a few times. The gene calls are TRBV7-3 and TRBJ2-5; 7 bases match TRBD2. J was trimmed by 4 bases and V by 8 bases; bases with no gene match: 1. The V gene's germline CDR1 is SGHTA and CDR2 FQGTGA. The length of the CDR3 is 11 residues. The CDR3 DNA reads TGTGCCAGCGGGGAGGGAGAGACCCAGTACTTC. Its translation: CASGEGETQYF.

The rearrangement joins TRBV6-1 to TRBJ2-5; the match to TRBD2 covers 12 bases. CDR1 is MNHNS, CDR2 SASEGT, per germline. The trim removed 4 bases at V and 3 bases at J, leaving 6 bases unmatched. The CDR3 spans 16 residues. The CDR3, as DNA: TGTGCCAGCAGTGTTTCTAGCGGGAGGGCCGAAGAGACCCAGTACTTC. It encodes CASSVSSGRAEETQYF.

In this sample, this clone turned up a few times. The CDR3 loop reads CATSRLSGSTPHEQYF. The CDR3, as DNA: TGTGCCACCAGCAGACTTAGCGGGTCCACCCCCCACGAGCAGTACTTC. This sequence joins TRBV15 and TRBJ2-7; 7 bases are shared with TRBD2. With 2 bases clipped from V and 5 bases from J, the junction kept 12 bases outside the gene matches. The CDR3 sequence is 16 residues long. CDR1 is LNHNV and CDR2 is YYDKDF in the germline V gene (reference sequence).

This clone is a singleton in its sample. The chain links TRBV7-6 to TRBJ1-1; maybe TRBD1 (5 bases). The CDR3 extends over 15 amino acids. CDR1 and CDR2 from the germline V gene are SGHVS and FNYEAQ. V was clipped by 3 bases and J by 1 base, with 12 bases between them. The CDR3: CASSFSTGGNTEAFF. The CDR3 DNA sequence: TGTGCCAGCAGCTTCTCTACGGGGGGGAACACTGAAGCTTTCTTT.

The V call is TRBV5-1, the J call TRBJ1-4, with 9 bases identical to TRBD1. Losses at the gene ends were 3 bases for V and 3 bases for J; bases not matched to a gene: 9. CDR1 is SGHRS and CDR2 is YFSETQ in the germline V gene. The CDR3 sequence is 17 residues long. The chain's CDR3 is CASSSVPGQGANEKLFF. The CDR3 DNA reads as TGCGCCAGCAGCTCAGTCCCGGGACAGGGAGCTAATGAAAAACTGTTTTTT.

The CDR3 loop reads CAISVRPSGEVGDNEQFF. The CDR3 DNA follows: TGTGCCATCAGTGTGCGGCCTAGCGGAGAAGTCGGGGACAATGAGCAGTTCTTC. The chain uses TRBV10-3 and TRBJ2-1; 7 bases are a match to TRBD2. The CDR3 is made up of 18 amino acids. V shed 4 bases and J 5 bases; nucleotides not matched to a gene: 17. Germline CDR1 reads ENHRY; CDR2 reads SYGVKD.

This clone was observed a handful of times. The chain links TRBV6-6 to TRBJ2-7; 9 nucleotides line up with TRBD1. CDR3 length equals 14 residues. Germline V CDR1 and CDR2: MNHNY, SVGAGI (reference sequence). With 5 bases clipped from V and 5 bases from J, the junction kept 7 bases outside the gene matches. CDR3 sequence (DNA): TGTGCCAGCAGTCGCGGGACAGGGATCCACGAGCAGTACTTC. It is translated as CASSRGTGIHEQYF.

This clone was counted only a few times. The chain links TRBV5-1 to TRBJ1-2; TRBD1 matches 10 bases. V lost 4 bases to trimming and J lost 4 bases; unmatched junction nucleotides: 7. The CDR3 is 15 residues long. The V gene's germline CDR1 is SGHRS and CDR2 YFSETQ. The DNA for the CDR3 is TGCGCCAGCAGCCCCGGGACAGGGGTGGTCTATGGCTACACCTTC. Translating it yields CASSPGTGVVYGYTF.

The J gene is TRBJ2-7, the V gene TRBV15, with a possible D match to TRBD1 (6 bases). Trimming removed 1 base from V and 1 base from J, with 11 bases in between. The CDR3 spans 15 residues. Looked up from germline, CDR1 is LNHNV and CDR2 is YYDKDF (reference sequence). DNA of the CDR3: TGTGCCACCAGCAGAGGCGCAGGGGTGTCCTACGAGCAGTACTTC. As protein: CATSRGAGVSYEQYF.

The chain combines TRBV6-1 with TRBJ2-2, with D tentatively TRBD1 (7 bases). CDR3 length: 14 amino acids. Per germline, CDR1 MNHNS and CDR2 SASEGT. The V and J ends lost 7 bases and 6 bases respectively, with 15 bases between them. CDR3 coding DNA: TGTGCCAGCATCAACAGGGGAGGCCCCGGGGAGCTGTTTTTT. Residues: CASINRGGPGELFF.

V gene TRBV9 combines with J gene TRBJ2-4; D is perhaps TRBD2 (6 bases). V was shortened by 2 bases and J by 2 bases, with 8 bases between the two germline ends. Germline-derived CDR1 and CDR2 are SGDLS and YYNGEE. This CDR3 region has 14 residues. The CDR3 coding sequence is TGTGCCAGCAGCGTTGGGGGGTCCAAAAACATTCAGTACTTC. It encodes CASSVGGSKNIQYF. Full variable domain (remainder filled in from reference TRBV9 and TRBJ2-4): DSGVTQTPKHLITATGQRVTLRCSPRSGDLSVYWYQQSLDQGLQFLIQYYNGEERAKGNILERFSAQQFPDLHSELNLSSLELGDSALYFCASSVGGSKNIQYFGAGTRLSVL.

The CDR3 DNA sequence: TGTGCCAGCAGTTGGACAGGGCCCCAAGAGACCCAGTACTTC. It codes for CASSWTGPQETQYF. V is TRBV2 and J is TRBJ2-5, with 8 bases identical to TRBD1. The CDR3 is made up of 14 amino acids. V was clipped by 5 bases and J by 1 base; unmatched bases: 3. Germline V gene lookup returns CDR1 SNHLY and CDR2 FYNNEI.

The rearrangement joins TRBV19 to TRBJ2-5, with TRBD2 as a possible D gene (5 bases). V shed 6 bases and J shed 5 bases, with 13 bases lying between them. The CDR3 spans 13 residues. The germline V gene has CDR1 LNHDA and CDR2 SQIVND (reference sequence). The CDR3 is CASSPGMEETQYF. The CDR3 DNA sequence: TGTGCCAGTAGCCCCGGGATGGAGGAGACCCAGTACTTC.